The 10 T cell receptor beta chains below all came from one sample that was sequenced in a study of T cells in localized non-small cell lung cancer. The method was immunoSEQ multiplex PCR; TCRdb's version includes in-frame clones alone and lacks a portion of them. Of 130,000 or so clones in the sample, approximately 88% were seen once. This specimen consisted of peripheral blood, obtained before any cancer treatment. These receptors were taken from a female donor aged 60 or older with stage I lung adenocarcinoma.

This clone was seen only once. The CDR3 DNA reads as TGTGCCAGCAGCTCACGCAGGGGAGTGGACAACGAGCAGTACTTC. Translating gives CASSSRRGVDNEQYF. V gene TRBV5-6 combines with J gene TRBJ2-7; TRBD1 is a possible D gene (6 bases). The CDR3 is made up of 15 amino acids. In germline, CDR1 is SGHDT, CDR2 YYEEEE. The V gene lost 3 bases and the J gene lost 5 bases, with 18 bases spanning the gap.

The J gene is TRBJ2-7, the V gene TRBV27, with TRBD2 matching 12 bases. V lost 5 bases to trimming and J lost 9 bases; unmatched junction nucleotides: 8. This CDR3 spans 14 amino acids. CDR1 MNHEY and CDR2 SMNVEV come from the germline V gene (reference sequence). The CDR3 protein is CASSTGLAGVGQYF. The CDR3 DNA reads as TGTGCCAGCAGTACGGGACTAGCGGGCGTCGGGCAGTACTTC.

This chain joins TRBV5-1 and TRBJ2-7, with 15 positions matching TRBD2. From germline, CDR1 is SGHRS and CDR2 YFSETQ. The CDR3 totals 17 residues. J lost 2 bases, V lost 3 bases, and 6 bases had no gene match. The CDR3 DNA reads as TGCGCCAGCAGCTCCGGACTAGCGGGAGGGCCCCCCTACGAGCAGTACTTC. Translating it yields CASSSGLAGGPPYEQYF. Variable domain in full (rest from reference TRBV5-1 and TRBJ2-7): KAGVTQTPRYLIKTRGQQVTLSCSPISGHRSVSWYQQTPGQGLQFLFEYFSETQRNKGNFPGRFSGRQFSNSRSEMNVSTLELGDSALYLCASSSGLAGGPPYEQYFGPGTRLTVT.

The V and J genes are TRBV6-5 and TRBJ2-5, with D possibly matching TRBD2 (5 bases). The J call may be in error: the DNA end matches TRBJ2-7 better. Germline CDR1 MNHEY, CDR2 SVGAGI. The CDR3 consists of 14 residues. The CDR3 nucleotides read TGTGCCAGCAGTTACTCGAGGGAAGGCTACGAGCAGTACTTC. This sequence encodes CASSYSREGYEQYF.

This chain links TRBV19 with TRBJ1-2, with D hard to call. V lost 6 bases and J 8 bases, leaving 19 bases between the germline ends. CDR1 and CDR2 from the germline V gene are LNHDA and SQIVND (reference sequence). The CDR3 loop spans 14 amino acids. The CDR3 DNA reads TGTGCCAGTAGCCTGCCGGATATTTTTCAAGGCTACACCTTC. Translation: CASSLPDIFQGYTF. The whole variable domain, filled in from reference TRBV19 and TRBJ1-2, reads DGGITQSPKYLFRKEGQNVTLSCEQNLNHDAMYWYRQDPGQGLRLIYYSQIVNDFQKGDIAEGYSVSREKKESFPLTVTSAQKNPTAFYLCASSLPDIFQGYTFGSGTRLTVV.

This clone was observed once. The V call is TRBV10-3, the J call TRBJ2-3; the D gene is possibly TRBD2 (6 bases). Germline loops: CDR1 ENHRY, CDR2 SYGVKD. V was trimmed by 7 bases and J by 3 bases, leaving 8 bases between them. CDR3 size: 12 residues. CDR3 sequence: CAIKRETDTQYF. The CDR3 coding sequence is TGTGCCATCAAACGGGAGACAGATACGCAGTATTTT.

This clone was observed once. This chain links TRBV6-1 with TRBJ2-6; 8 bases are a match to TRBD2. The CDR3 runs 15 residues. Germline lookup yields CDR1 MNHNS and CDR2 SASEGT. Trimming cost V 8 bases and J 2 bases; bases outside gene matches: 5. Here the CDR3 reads CASLAGGAGANVLTF. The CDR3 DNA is TGTGCCAGCCTGGCGGGAGGTGCTGGGGCCAACGTCCTGACTTTC.

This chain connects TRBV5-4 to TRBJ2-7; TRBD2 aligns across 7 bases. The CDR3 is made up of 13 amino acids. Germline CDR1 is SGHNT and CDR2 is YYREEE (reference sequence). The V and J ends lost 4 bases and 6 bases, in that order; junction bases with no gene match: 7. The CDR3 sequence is CASSPAGAAEQYF. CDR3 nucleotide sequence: TGTGCCAGCAGCCCGGCGGGAGCGGCCGAGCAGTACTTC.

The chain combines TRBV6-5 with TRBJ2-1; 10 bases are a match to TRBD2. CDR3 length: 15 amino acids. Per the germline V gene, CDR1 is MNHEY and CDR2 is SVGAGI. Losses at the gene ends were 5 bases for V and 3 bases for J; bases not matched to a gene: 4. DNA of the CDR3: TGTGCCAGCAGTCGCTCTAGCGGGAGCTACAATGAGCAGTTCTTC. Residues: CASSRSSGSYNEQFF.

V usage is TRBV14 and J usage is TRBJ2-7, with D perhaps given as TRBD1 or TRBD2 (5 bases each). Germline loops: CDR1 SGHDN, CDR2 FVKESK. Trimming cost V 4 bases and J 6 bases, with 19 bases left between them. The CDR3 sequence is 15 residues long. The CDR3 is CASSPRGGETGEQYF. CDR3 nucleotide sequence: TGTGCCAGCAGCCCCCGTGGGGGTGAGACTGGCGAGCAGTACTTC.